The source of this T cell receptor (beta chain) is a study of blood T cell repertoires in COVID-19. Study in general: Whether acute or convalescent, the COVID-19 samples came from the United States, Italy and Spain. In each case, the material was cDNA or gDNA derived from T cells, B-cell-depleted T cells, or PBMCs.

From germline, CDR1 is MNHEY and CDR2 SMNVEV (reference sequence). Deletions cut 5 bases from V and 5 bases from J, with 18 bases between. The CDR3 covers 15 residues. The method was immunoSEQ multiplex PCR; TCRdb's version includes in-frame clones alone and lacks a portion of them. In the table there are 150,000 to 200,000 clones, 65% to 90% of which are singletons. This receptor was identified in a middle-aged man with active or convalescent COVID-19. Input material: peripheral blood. This rearrangement joins TRBV27 to TRBJ1-2; D perhaps matches TRBD1 (6 bases). This CDR3 is CASSAPGRGFYGYTF. In DNA, the CDR3 is TGTGCCAGCAGTGCCCCCGGCAGGGGTTTTTATGGCTACACCTTC.